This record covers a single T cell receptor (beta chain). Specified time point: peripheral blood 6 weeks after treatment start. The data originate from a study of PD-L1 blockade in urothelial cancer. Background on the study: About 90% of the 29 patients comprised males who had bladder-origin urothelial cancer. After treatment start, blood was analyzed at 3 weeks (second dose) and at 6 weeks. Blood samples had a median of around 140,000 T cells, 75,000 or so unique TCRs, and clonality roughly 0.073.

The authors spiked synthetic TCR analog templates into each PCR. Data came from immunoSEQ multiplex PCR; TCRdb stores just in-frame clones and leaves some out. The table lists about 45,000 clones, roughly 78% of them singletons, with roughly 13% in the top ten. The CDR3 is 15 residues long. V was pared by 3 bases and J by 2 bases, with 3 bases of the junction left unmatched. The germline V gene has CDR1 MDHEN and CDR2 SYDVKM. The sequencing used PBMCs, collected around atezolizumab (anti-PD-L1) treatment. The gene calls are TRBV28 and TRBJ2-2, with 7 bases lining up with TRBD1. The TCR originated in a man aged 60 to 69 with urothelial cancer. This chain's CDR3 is CASSLGQINTGELFF. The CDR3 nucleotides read TGTGCCAGCAGTTTGGGACAGATAAACACCGGGGAGCTGTTTTTT. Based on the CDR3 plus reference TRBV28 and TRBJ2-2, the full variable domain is DVKVTQSSRYLVKRTGEKVFLECVQDMDHENMFWYRQDPGLGLRLIYFSYDVKMKEKGDIPEGYSVSREKKERFSLILESASTNQTSMYLCASSLGQINTGELFFGEGSRLTVL.